The source of this TCR beta chain is a study of metastatic and nonmetastatic thyroid tumors. Study in general: For malignant and benign thyroid patients, tumor or nodule tissue and blood were the sources whose repertoires were compared. Study findings and constraints: Reportedly, malignant thyroid tumors had significantly higher TCR beta diversity than benign nodules, in blood and tumor.

Trimming took 3 bases from V and 7 from J, leaving 7 bases between them. The CDR3 spans 12 residues. The V gene's germline CDR1 is LNHDA and CDR2 SQIVND (reference sequence). Original data processing: Construction of a distant-metastasis classifier for papillary thyroid cancer relied on CDR3 differences across clinicopathological groups. TCRdb re-called the PCR reads through MiXCR. Here the V and J calls rest on TCRdb's processing, not on the authors' analysis. Of about 40,000 clones listed, approximately 17% were seen once; the top ten hold roughly an eighth. Before thyroid surgery, none of the patients had received any treatment. This clone was observed many times. Its antigen remains unknown. Other DNA sequences in the same sample also yield this CDR3.

The rearrangement joins TRBV19 to TRBJ2-1; D remains unclear. Sequenced: tumor tissue. This sequence was found in a female donor with papillary thyroid cancer or a benign thyroid nodule (not recorded which). Some clones in this sample may be carry-over from other donors' samples. The CDR3 sequence: CASSIMGNEQFF. CDR3 sequence (DNA): TGTGCCAGTAGTATTATGGGGAATGAGCAGTTCTTC.